These 17 T cell receptor beta chains came from one sample sequenced in a study of a mutant IDH1 vaccine in newly diagnosed glioma. No antigens are known for them. Sequenced by immunoSEQ multiplex PCR; TCRdb stores in-frame clones only, minus some. The table lists about 26,000 clones, around four fifths of them singletons. Regarding time point: week 35, safety follow-up. The content of each vaccine dose was 300 ug of mutant IDH1 20-mer peptide, and topical imiquimod accompanied it. Source: PBMCs, taken from a glioma patient whose treatment included an IDH1 peptide vaccine. The receptors here all came from a man in his thirties or forties with glioma.

The chain uses TRBV19 and TRBJ2-5; no clear D gene. The CDR3 has 15 residues. Germline CDR1 LNHDA, CDR2 SQIVND (reference sequence). The V end was cut by 1 base, the J end by 5 bases, with 14 bases between. The CDR3 bases are TGTGCCAGTAGTATAGGATTCGTGAGGTCGGAGACCCAGTACTTC. Encoded protein: CASSIGFVRSETQYF.

This rearrangement joins TRBV27 to TRBJ1-1; possible D gene TRBD1, 5 bases. Trimming removed 6 bases from V and 3 bases from J, with 17 bases in between. This CDR3 spans 15 amino acids. Germline CDR1 MNHEY, CDR2 SMNVEV (reference sequence). Here the CDR3 reads CASSLQGDFHTEAFF. DNA of the CDR3: TGTGCCAGCAGCCTGCAGGGAGACTTCCACACTGAAGCTTTCTTT.

This sequence joins TRBV2 and TRBJ2-7; a weak D match, TRBD1 (5 bases). The CDR3 is made up of 12 amino acids. Trimming stripped 5 bases from V and 3 bases from J, with 8 bases between. The germline CDR1 and CDR2 sequences are SNHLY and FYNNEI. Written as DNA, the CDR3 is TGTGCCAGCAGTCCGGACATCTACGAGCAGTACTTC. It codes for CASSPDIYEQYF.

The V call is TRBV5-1, the J call TRBJ2-1; D not certain. The length of the CDR3 is 16 residues. Between the trimmed V and J ends, which lost 5 bases and 4 bases, there was a span of 19 bases. The germline V gene encodes CDR1 SGHRS and CDR2 YFSETQ. CDR3 DNA sequence: TGCGCCAGCAGATTTTCCATCGCTGGGGTTTACAATGAGCAGTTCTTC. The encoded protein is CASRFSIAGVYNEQFF.

Worth noting for this clone: The conserved phenylalanine or tryptophan is not found at the CDR3 terminus, so this likely reflects a read error. No DNA is shown, since the ends of the CDR3 on it are uncertain; the CDR3 is the one TCRdb lists. CDR3 sequence: CASSKVGGGPR. The chain uses TRBV21-1 and TRBJ1-4. TRBV21-1 has pseudogene status. From its first to its last residue, the CDR3 has 11 amino acids.

This clone was detected once. Written as DNA, the CDR3 is TGTGCCAGCAGCTCAAACACAGATACGCAGTATTTT. The encoded protein is CASSSNTDTQYF. This chain joins TRBV2 and TRBJ2-3; D is undetermined. V lost 6 bases to trimming and J lost 2 bases, with 6 bases between them. The CDR3 covers 12 residues. Germline CDR1 and CDR2: SNHLY and FYNNEI.

This clone has just a few counts. This chain joins TRBV29-1 and TRBJ2-2; D unresolved. This CDR3 has 14 amino acids. Germline CDR1 is SQVTM and CDR2 is ANQGSEA. V gave up 5 bases and J gave up 4 bases, with 14 bases separating them. The DNA of the CDR3 is TGCAGCGTTCGGCAGGAGATCCGCACCGGGGAGCTGTTTTTT. Protein product: CSVRQEIRTGELFF.

The chain has TRBV30 and TRBJ2-3; 8 nucleotides agree with TRBD2. Per the germline V gene, CDR1 is GTSNPN and CDR2 is SVGIG (reference sequence). J was trimmed by 1 base and V by 5 bases; bases with no gene match: 5. This CDR3 spans 14 amino acids. The CDR3: CAWSAGGGTDTQYF. Here the CDR3 DNA reads TGTGCCTGGTCGGCGGGGGGAGGCACAGATACGCAGTATTTT.

This clone occurred a few times. The rearrangement joins TRBV10-3 to TRBJ1-5, with D tentatively TRBD1 (5 bases). The CDR3 loop spans 16 amino acids. The germline gives CDR1 ENHRY, CDR2 SYGVKD. V was cut by 0 bases and J by 5 bases, with 14 bases left in between. CDR3 sequence reads: CAISESHGPGDQPQHF. The CDR3 DNA reads as TGTGCCATCAGTGAGTCGCACGGGCCGGGGGATCAGCCCCAGCATTTT.

V gene TRBV29-1 combines with J gene TRBJ2-3; TRBD1 aligns across 7 bases. Germline trimming cut 5 bases from V and 0 bases from J; bases unmatched to any gene: 8. This CDR3 contains 15 residues. Germline V gene sequence: CDR1 SQVTM, CDR2 ANQGSEA. CDR3 DNA sequence: TGCAGCGTTACAAGGGGACAGATCAGCACAGATACGCAGTATTTT. Its protein is CSVTRGQISTDTQYF.

The CDR3 loop is CASTWTAFNQPQHF. CDR3 in DNA: TGTGCCAGCACCTGGACAGCATTCAATCAGCCCCAGCATTTT. The gene calls are TRBV2 and TRBJ1-5; perhaps TRBD1 as D (6 bases). Germline V gene sequence: CDR1 SNHLY, CDR2 FYNNEI. The ends were cut back, 7 bases at V and 3 bases at J, with 13 bases in the middle. This CDR3 region has 14 residues.

The chain carries TRBV5-5 and TRBJ1-4; D is undetermined. Germline CDR1 and CDR2: SGHKS and YYEKEE (reference sequence). The CDR3 length is 15 residues. V was trimmed by 0 bases and J by 4 bases, leaving 10 bases between them. CDR3 DNA sequence: TGTGCCAGCAGCTTGGAGGGCAGTCATAATGAAAAACTGTTTTTT. Translating gives CASSLEGSHNEKLFF.

The V call is TRBV2, the J call TRBJ1-3; 11 bases agree with TRBD1. Trimming took 11 bases from V and 0 from J; bases not matched to a gene: 3. Per germline, CDR1 SNHLY and CDR2 FYNNEI. CDR3 size: 14 residues. The CDR3 sequence is CAGDRGSSGNTIYF. In DNA form, the CDR3 reads TGTGCCGGGGACAGGGGGAGCTCTGGAAACACCATATATTTT.

The chain combines TRBV28 with TRBJ1-1, with D tentatively TRBD1 (6 bases). The V end was cut by 8 bases, the J end by 2 bases, with 15 bases between. Germline-derived CDR1 and CDR2 are MDHEN and SYDVKM. The CDR3 has 14 amino acids. The CDR3 region has the DNA TGTGCCAGCGTTGAGCACAGGGTCAACACTGAAGCTTTCTTT. The encoded protein is CASVEHRVNTEAFF.

This rearrangement joins TRBV5-1 to TRBJ1-4, with 9 bases aligning to TRBD1. There are 17 residues in the CDR3. The germline V gene has CDR1 SGHRS and CDR2 YFSETQ. The J segment lost 5 bases and the V segment lost 1 base, leaving 9 bases of the junction unmatched. CDR3: CASSLQGTGRFNEKLFF. CDR3 nucleotides: TGCGCCAGCAGCTTGCAAGGGACAGGGCGATTCAATGAAAAACTGTTTTTT.

The chain links TRBV7-2 to TRBJ1-3; D remains unclear. Germline CDR1 is SGHTA and CDR2 is FQGNSA. This CDR3 has 14 residues. Between the trimmed V and J ends, which lost 3 bases and 0 bases, there was a span of 6 bases. The CDR3 loop is CASSLPASGNTIYF. The DNA for the CDR3 is TGTGCCAGCAGCTTGCCGGCCTCTGGAAACACCATATATTTT. Complete variable domain (other parts from reference TRBV7-2 and TRBJ1-3): GAGVSQSPSNKVTEKGKDVELRCDPISGHTALYWYRQSLGQGLEFLIYFQGNSAPDKSGLPSDRFSAERTGGSVSTLTIQRTQQEDSAVYLCASSLPASGNTIYFGEGSWLTVV.

The chain uses TRBV5-6 and TRBJ2-7, with D perhaps given as TRBD1 or TRBD2 (5 bases each). The germline V gene has CDR1 SGHDT and CDR2 YYEEEE. V gave up 3 bases and J gave up 0 bases, with 10 bases separating them. The CDR3 extends over 14 amino acids. Written as DNA, the CDR3 is TGTGCCAGCAGCTCGGGACCGGACTCCTACGAGCAGTACTTC. Protein: CASSSGPDSYEQYF.